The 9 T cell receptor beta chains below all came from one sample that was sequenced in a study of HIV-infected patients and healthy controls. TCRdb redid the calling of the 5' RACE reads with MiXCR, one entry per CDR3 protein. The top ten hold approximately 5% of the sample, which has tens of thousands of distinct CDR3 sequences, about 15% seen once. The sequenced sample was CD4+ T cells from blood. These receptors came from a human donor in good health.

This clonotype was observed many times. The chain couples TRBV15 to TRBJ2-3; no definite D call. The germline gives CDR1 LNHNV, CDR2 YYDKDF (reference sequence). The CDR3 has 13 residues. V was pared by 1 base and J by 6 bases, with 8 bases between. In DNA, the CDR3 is TGTGCCACCAGCAGAGTCCCCGGGGATACGCAGTATTTT. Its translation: CATSRVPGDTQYF.

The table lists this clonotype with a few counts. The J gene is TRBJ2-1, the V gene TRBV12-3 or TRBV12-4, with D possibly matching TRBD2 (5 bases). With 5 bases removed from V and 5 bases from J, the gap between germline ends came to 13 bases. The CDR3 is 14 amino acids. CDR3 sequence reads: CASSLEAWDNEQFF. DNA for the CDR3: TGTGCCAGCAGTCTGGAGGCCTGGGACAATGAGCAGTTCTTC.

This CDR3 is CASSRTEGAFEAFF. The CDR3 region has the DNA TGTGCCAGCAGCCGGACGGAGGGGGCGTTTGAAGCTTTCTTT. V gene TRBV7-8 combines with J gene TRBJ1-1; the match to TRBD1 covers 7 bases. V was clipped by 5 bases and J by 7 bases; unmatched bases: 10. The CDR3 covers 14 residues. From germline, CDR1 is SGHVS and CDR2 FQNEAQ.

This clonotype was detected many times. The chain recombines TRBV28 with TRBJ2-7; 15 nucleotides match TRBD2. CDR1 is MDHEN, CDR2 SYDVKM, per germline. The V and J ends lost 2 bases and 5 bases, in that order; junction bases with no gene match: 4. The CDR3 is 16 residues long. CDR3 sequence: CASSLGLAGGRDEQYF. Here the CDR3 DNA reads TGTGCCAGCAGTTTAGGACTAGCGGGAGGGCGGGACGAGCAGTACTTC.

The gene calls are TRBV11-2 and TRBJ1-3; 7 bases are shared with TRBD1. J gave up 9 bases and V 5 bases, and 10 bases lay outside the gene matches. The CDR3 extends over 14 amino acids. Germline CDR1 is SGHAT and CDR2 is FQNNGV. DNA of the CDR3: TGTGCCAGCAGCCCAGGGGGAGCCGTAAGCACCATATATTTT. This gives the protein CASSPGGAVSTIYF. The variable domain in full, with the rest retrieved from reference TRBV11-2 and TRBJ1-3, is EAGVAQSPRYKIIEKRQSVAFWCNPISGHATLYWYQQILGQGPKLLIQFQNNGVVDDSQLPKDRFSAERLKGVDSTLKIQPAKLEDSAVYLCASSPGGAVSTIYFGEGSWLTVV.

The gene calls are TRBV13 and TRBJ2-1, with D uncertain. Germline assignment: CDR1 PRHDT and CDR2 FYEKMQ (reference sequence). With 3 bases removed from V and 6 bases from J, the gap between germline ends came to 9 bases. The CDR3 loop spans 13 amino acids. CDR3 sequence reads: CASSFPDRNEQFF. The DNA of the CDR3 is TGTGCCAGCAGCTTCCCAGATCGCAATGAGCAGTTCTTC.

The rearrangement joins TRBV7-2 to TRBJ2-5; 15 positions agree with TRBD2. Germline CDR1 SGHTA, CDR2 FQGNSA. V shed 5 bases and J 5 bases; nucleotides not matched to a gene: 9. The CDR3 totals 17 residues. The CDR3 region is CASSRRTSGGALETQYF. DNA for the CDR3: TGTGCCAGCAGCAGGCGGACTAGCGGGGGGGCGTTGGAGACCCAGTACTTC.

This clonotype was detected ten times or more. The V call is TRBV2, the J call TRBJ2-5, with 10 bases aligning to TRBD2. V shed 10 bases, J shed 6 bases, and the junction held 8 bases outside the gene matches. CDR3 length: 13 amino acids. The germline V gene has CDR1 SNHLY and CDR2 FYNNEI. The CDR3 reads CAISGLASKTQYF. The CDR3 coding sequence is TGTGCCATCTCGGGACTAGCGTCCAAGACCCAGTACTTC.

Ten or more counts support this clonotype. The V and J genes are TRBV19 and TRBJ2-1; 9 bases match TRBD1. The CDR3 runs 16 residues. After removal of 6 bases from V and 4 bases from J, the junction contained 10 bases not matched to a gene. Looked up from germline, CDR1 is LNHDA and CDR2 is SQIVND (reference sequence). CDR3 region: CASRADTGGRYNEQFF. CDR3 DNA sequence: TGTGCCAGTAGGGCCGACACAGGGGGCAGATACAATGAGCAGTTCTTC.